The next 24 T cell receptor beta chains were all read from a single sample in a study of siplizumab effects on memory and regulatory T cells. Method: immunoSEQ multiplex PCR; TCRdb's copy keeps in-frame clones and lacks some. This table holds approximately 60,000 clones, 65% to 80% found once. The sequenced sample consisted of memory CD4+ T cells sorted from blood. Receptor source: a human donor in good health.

The CDR3 DNA reads as TGTGCCAGCAGGGACCCCGGTCAGCCCCAGCATTTT. Its protein product is CASRDPGQPQHF. The gene calls are TRBV2 and TRBJ1-5, with unresolved D. CDR3 size: 12 residues. Germline loops: CDR1 SNHLY, CDR2 FYNNEI. V was shortened by 6 bases and J by 6 bases, with 9 bases between the two germline ends.

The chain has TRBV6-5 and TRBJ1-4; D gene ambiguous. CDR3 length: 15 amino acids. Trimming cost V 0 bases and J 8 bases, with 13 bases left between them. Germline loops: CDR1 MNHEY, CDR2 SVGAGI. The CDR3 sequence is CASSYSGRISEKLFF. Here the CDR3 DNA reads TGTGCCAGCAGTTACTCTGGCAGGATTTCGGAAAAACTGTTTTTT.

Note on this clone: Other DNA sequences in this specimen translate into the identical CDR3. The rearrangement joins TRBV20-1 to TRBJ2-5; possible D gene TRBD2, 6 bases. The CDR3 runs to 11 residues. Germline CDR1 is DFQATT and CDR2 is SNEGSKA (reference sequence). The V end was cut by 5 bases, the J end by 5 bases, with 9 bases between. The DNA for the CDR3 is TGCAGTGCTGCCCGGGGGGAGACCCAGTACTTC. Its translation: CSAARGETQYF.

The CDR3 nucleotides read TGCGCCAGCAGCCAAGACGTTTGGGGTGGTAATTATTCACCCCTCCACTTT. Its protein is CASSQDVWGGNYSPLHF. V usage is TRBV4-3 and J usage is TRBJ1-6, with D uncertain. V lost 0 bases and J lost 8, with 17 bases in between. Germline V gives CDR1 LGHNA, CDR2 YSLEER. The CDR3 has 17 amino acids.

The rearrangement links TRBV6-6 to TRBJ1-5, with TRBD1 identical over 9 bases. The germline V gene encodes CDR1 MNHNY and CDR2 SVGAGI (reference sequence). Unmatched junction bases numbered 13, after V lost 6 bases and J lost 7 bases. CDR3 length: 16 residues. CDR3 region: CASRPTGTGPVQPQHF. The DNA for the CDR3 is TGTGCCAGCAGACCTACCGGGACAGGGCCGGTGCAGCCCCAGCATTTT.

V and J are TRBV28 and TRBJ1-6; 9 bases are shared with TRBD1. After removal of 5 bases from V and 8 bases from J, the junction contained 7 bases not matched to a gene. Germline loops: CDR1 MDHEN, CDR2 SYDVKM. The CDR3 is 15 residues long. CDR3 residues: CASSTLGQGDSPLHF. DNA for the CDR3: TGTGCCAGCAGTACCCTGGGACAGGGCGATTCACCCCTCCACTTT.

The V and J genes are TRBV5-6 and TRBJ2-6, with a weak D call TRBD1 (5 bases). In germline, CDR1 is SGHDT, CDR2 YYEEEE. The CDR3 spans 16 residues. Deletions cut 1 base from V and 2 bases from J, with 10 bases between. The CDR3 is CASSLRQTAGANVLTF. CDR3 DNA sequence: TGTGCCAGCAGCTTGCGACAGACGGCTGGGGCCAACGTCCTGACTTTC.

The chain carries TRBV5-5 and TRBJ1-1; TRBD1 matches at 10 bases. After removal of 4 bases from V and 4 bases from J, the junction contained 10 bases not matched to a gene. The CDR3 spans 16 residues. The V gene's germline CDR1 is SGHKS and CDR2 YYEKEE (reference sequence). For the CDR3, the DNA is TGTGCCAGCAGCCTTCTTGTAGGACAGGGGGGCACTGAAGCTTTCTTT. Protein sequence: CASSLLVGQGGTEAFF.

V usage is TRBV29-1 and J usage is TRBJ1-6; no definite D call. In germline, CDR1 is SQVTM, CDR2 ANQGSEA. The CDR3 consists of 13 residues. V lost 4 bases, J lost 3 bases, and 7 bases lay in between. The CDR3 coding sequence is TGCAGCGTTGTATTCTTCTATAATTCACCCCTCCACTTT. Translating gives CSVVFFYNSPLHF.

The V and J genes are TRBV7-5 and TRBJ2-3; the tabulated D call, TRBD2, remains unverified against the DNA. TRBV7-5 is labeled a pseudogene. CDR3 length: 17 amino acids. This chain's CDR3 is CVRSLYLAETSTDTQYF. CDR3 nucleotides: TGTGTCAGAAGCTTATATCTTGCAGAGACTAGCACAGATACGCAGTATTTT.

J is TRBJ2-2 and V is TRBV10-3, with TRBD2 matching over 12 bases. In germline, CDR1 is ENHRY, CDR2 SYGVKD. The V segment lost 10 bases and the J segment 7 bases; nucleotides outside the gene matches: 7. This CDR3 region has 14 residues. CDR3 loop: CATSSGGAYGELFF. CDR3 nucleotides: TGTGCCACCTCTAGCGGGGGGGCCTACGGGGAGCTGTTTTTT.

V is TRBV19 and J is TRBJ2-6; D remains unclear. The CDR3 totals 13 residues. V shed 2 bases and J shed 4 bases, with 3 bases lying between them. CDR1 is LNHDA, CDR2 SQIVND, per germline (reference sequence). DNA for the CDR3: TGTGCCAGTAGTATACCCGGGGCCAACGTCCTGACTTTC. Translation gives CASSIPGANVLTF.

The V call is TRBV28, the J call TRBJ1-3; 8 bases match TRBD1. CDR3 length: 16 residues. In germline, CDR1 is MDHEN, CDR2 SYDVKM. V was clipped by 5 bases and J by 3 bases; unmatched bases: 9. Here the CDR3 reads CASSPQDRVVGNTIYF. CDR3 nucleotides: TGTGCCAGCAGTCCACAGGACAGGGTGGTTGGAAACACCATATATTTT.

CDR3 DNA sequence: TGTGCCAGCAGCTTGATAGTAGGGGAGGGGAGAGAGACCCAGTACTTC. This encodes CASSLIVGEGRETQYF. The genes are TRBV5-4 and TRBJ2-5, with 7 positions matching TRBD2. This CDR3 spans 16 amino acids. Germline assignment: CDR1 SGHNT and CDR2 YYREEE (reference sequence). V lost 1 base and J lost 4; bases outside the gene matches: 10.

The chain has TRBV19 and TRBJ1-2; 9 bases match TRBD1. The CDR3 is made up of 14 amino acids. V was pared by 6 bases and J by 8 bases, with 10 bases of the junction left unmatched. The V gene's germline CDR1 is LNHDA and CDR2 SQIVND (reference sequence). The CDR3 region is CASRPTGTGKGYTF. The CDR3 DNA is TGTGCCAGTAGGCCGACCGGGACAGGGAAAGGCTACACCTTC. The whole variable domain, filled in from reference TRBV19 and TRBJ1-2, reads DGGITQSPKYLFRKEGQNVTLSCEQNLNHDAMYWYRQDPGQGLRLIYYSQIVNDFQKGDIAEGYSVSREKKESFPLTVTSAQKNPTAFYLCASRPTGTGKGYTFGSGTRLTVV.

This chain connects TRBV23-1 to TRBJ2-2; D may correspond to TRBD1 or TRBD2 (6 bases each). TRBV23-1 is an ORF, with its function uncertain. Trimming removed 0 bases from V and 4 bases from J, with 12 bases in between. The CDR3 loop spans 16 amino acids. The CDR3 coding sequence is TGCGCCAGCAGTCAATCCCGGGGGCGCCTCACCGGGGAGCTGTTTTTT. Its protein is CASSQSRGRLTGELFF.

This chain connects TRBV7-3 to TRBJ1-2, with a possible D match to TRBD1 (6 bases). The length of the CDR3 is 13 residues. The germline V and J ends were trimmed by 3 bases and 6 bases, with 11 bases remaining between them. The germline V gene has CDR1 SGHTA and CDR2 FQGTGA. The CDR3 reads CASSFRAGDGYTF. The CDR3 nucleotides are TGTGCCAGCAGCTTCCGTGCAGGGGATGGCTACACCTTC.

The CDR3 reads CASRTSTGYSNQPQHF. The CDR3 DNA reads TGTGCCAGCAGGACCTCAACAGGTTATAGCAATCAGCCCCAGCATTTT. This chain uses TRBV28 with TRBJ1-5; possible D gene TRBD1, 5 bases. Trimming pared 6 bases from V and 0 bases from J, leaving 15 bases between. The CDR3 is 16 residues long. CDR1 is MDHEN and CDR2 is SYDVKM in the germline V gene.

CDR3 sequence (DNA): TGTGCCAGCAGATCGACAGGTAGTAATTCACCCCTCCACTTT. It is translated as CASRSTGSNSPLHF. The rearrangement joins TRBV7-9 to TRBJ1-6; weak D call: TRBD1 (6 bases). Trimming removed 6 bases from V and 6 bases from J, with 12 bases in between. Germline assignment: CDR1 SEHNR and CDR2 FQNEAQ (reference sequence). The CDR3 is 14 amino acids.

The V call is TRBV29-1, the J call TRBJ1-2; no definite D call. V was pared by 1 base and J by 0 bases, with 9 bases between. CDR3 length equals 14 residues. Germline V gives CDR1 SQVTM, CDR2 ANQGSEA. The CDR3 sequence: CSVEGQTTNYGYTF. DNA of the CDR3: TGCAGCGTTGAAGGGCAGACAACTAACTATGGCTACACCTTC.

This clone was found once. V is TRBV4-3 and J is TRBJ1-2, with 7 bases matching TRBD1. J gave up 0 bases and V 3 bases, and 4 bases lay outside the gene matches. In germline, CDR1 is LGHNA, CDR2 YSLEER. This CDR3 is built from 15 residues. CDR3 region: CASSQDRRSNYGYTF. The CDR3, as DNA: TGCGCCAGCAGCCAGGACAGGCGCTCTAACTATGGCTACACCTTC.

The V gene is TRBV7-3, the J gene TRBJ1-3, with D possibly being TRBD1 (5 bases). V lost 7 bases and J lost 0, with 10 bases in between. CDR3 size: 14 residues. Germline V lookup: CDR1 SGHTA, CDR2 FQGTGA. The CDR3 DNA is TGTGCCAGCAAAAGGGACTCCTCTGGAAACACCATATATTTT. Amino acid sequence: CASKRDSSGNTIYF.

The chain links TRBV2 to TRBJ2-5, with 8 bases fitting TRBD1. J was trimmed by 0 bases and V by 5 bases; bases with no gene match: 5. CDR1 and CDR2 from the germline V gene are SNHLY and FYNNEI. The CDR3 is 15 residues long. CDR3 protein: CASSPGTGDQETQYF. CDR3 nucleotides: TGTGCCAGCAGTCCCGGGACAGGAGACCAAGAGACCCAGTACTTC.

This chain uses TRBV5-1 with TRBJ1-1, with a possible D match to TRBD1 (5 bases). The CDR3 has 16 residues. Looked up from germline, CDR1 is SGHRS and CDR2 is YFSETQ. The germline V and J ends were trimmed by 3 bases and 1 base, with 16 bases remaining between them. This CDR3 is CASSSPGGPRNTEAFF. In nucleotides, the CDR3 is TGCGCCAGCAGCTCCCCGGGGGGACCCAGGAACACTGAAGCTTTCTTT.